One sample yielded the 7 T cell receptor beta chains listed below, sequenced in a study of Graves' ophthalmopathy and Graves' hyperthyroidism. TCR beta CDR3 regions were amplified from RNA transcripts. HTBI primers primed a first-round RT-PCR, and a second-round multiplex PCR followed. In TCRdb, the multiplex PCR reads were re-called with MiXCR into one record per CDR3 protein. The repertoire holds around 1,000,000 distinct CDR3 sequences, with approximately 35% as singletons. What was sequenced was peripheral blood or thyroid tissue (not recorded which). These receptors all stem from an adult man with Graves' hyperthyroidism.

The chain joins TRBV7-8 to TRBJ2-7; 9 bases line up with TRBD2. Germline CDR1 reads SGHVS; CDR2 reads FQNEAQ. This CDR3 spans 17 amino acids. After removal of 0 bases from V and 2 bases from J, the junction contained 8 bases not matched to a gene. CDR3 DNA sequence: TGTGCCAGCAGCTTAGCCGGCGGGAGGGCCAGGGCCTACGAGCAGTACTTC. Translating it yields CASSLAGGRARAYEQYF.

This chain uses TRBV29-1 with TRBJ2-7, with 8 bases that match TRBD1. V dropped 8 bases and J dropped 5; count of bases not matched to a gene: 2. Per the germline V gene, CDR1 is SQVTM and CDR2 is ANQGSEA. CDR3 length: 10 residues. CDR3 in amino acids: CSKTGDEQYF. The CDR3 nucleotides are TGCAGCAAGACAGGGGACGAGCAGTACTTC.

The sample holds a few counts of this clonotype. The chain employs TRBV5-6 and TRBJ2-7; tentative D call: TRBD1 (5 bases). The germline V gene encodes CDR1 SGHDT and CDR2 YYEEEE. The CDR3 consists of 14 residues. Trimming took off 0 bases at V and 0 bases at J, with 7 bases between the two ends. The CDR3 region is CASSLADNSYEQYF. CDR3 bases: TGTGCCAGCAGCTTGGCGGACAACTCCTACGAGCAGTACTTC. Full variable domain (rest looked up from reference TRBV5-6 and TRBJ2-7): DAGVTQSPTHLIKTRGQQVTLRCSPKSGHDTVSWYQQALGQGPQFIFQYYEEEERQRGNFPDRFSGHQFPNYSSELNVNALLLGDSALYLCASSLADNSYEQYFGPGTRLTVT.

The CDR3: CASSPGAGGPVYEQYF. The CDR3, as DNA: TGTGCCAGCAGCCCAGGAGCGGGAGGGCCGGTCTACGAGCAGTACTTC. J is TRBJ2-7 and V is TRBV7-9; 10 bases line up with TRBD2. CDR3 length equals 16 residues. V dropped 5 bases and J dropped 3; count of bases not matched to a gene: 10. CDR1 and CDR2 (germline): SEHNR, FQNEAQ (reference sequence).

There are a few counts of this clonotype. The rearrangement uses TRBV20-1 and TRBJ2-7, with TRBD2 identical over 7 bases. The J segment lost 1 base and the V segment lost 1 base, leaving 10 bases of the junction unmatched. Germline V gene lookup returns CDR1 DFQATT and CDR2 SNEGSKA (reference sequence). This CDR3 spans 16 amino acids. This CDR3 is CSARGLGAGTSYEQYF. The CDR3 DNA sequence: TGCAGTGCTAGAGGACTCGGAGCGGGAACTTCCTACGAGCAGTACTTC.

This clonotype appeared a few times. CDR3 region: CASSNGLAGVHEQYF. CDR3 nucleotides: TGTGCCAGTAGTAACGGACTAGCGGGAGTCCACGAGCAGTACTTC. The V call is TRBV19, the J call TRBJ2-7; 13 bases align to TRBD2. CDR1 is LNHDA, CDR2 SQIVND, per germline (reference sequence). This CDR3 has 15 amino acids. Unmatched junction bases numbered 5, after V lost 4 bases and J lost 5 bases. The variable domain in full, with the rest retrieved from reference TRBV19 and TRBJ2-7, is DGGITQSPKYLFRKEGQNVTLSCEQNLNHDAMYWYRQDPGQGLRLIYYSQIVNDFQKGDIAEGYSVSREKKESFPLTVTSAQKNPTAFYLCASSNGLAGVHEQYFGPGTRLTVT.

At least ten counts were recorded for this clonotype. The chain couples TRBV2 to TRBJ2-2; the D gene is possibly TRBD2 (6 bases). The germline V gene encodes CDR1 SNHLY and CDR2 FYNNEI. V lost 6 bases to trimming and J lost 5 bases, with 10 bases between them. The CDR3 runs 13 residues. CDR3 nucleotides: TGTGCCAGCAGGGCGGGACGTACCGGGGAGCTGTTTTTT. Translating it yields CASRAGRTGELFF.